This note documents a single TCR beta chain sequence. This sample is part of a study of blood T cell repertoires in COVID-19. Measured with immunoSEQ multiplex PCR; TCRdb has only the in-frame clones, and not every one. This sample has about 240,000 clones; over 80% occur once, and the top ten carry 5% to 7%. V gave up 5 bases and J gave up 7 bases; unmatched junction bases: 8. The length of the CDR3 is 13 residues. Germline V gene lookup returns CDR1 SEHNR and CDR2 FQNEAQ (reference sequence). Sequencing input: peripheral blood. The source of this sequence is a woman aged 60-75 years with active or convalescent COVID-19. The chain joins TRBV7-9 to TRBJ2-7; TRBD2 agrees at 7 bases. The chain's CDR3 is CASSAWERDEQYF. The CDR3 region has the DNA TGTGCCAGCAGCGCTTGGGAGCGGGATGAGCAGTACTTC.